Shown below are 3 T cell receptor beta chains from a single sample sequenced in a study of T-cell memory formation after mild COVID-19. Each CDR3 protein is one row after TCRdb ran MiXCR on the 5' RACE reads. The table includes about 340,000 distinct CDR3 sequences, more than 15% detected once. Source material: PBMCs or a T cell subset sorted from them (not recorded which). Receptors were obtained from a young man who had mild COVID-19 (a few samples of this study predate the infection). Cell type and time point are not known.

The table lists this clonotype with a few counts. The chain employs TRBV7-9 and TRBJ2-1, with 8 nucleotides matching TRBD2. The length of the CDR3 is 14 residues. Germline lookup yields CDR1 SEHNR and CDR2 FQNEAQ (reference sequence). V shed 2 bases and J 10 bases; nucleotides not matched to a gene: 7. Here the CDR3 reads CASSLPGGRPEQFF. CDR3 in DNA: TGTGCCAGCAGCTTACCGGGGGGGCGTCCCGAGCAGTTCTTC.

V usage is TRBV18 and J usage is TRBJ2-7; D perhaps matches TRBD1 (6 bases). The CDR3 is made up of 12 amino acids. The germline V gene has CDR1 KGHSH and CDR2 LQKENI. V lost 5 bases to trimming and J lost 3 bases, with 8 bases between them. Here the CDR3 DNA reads TGTGCCAGCTCAGGACAGATCTACGAGCAGTACGTC. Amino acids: CASSGQIYEQYV.

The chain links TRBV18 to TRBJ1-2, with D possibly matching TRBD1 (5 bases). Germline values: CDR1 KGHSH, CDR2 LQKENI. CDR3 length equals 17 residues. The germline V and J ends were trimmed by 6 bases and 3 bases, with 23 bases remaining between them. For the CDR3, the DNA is TGTGCCAGCTCGACAGATTCATTAGGGAGATCGGACTATGGCTACACCTTC. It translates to CASSTDSLGRSDYGYTF.